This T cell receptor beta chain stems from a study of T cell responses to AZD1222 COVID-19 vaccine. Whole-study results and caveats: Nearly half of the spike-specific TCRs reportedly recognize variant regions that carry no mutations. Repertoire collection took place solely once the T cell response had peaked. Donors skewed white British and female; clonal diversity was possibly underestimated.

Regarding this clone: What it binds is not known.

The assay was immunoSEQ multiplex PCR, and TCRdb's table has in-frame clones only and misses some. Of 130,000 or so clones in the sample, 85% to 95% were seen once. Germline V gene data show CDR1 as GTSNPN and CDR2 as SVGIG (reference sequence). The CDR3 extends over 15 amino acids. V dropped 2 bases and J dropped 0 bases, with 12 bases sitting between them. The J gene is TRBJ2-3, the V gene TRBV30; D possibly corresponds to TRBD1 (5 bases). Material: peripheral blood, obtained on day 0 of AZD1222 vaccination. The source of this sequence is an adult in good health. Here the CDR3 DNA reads TGTGCCTGGAGTAAAGGGGCCCTTAGCACAGATACGCAGTATTTT. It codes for CAWSKGALSTDTQYF.